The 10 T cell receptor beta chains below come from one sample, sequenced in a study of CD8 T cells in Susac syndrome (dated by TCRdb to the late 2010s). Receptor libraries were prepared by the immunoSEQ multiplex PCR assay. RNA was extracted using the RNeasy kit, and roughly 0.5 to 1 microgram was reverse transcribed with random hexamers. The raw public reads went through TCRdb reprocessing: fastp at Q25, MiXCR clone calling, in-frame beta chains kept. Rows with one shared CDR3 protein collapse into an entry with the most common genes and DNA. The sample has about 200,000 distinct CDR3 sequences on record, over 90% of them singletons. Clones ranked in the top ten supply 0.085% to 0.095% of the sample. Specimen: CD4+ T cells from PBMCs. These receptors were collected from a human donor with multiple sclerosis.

The CDR3 region has the DNA TGCAGCGTTGGGGCTAGCGGGAGTTCTGAGACCCAGTACTTC. This gives the protein CSVGASGSSETQYF. This rearrangement joins TRBV29-1 to TRBJ2-5, with 10 bases fitting TRBD2. There are 14 residues in the CDR3. In germline, CDR1 is SQVTM, CDR2 ANQGSEA. J gave up 5 bases and V 4 bases, and 7 bases lay outside the gene matches. Full variable domain (missing parts from reference TRBV29-1 and TRBJ2-5): SAVISQKPSRDICQRGTSLTIQCQVDSQVTMMFWYRQQPGQSLTLIATANQGSEATYESGFVIDKFPISRPNLTFSTLTVSNMSPEDSSIYLCSVGASGSSETQYFGPGTRLLVL.

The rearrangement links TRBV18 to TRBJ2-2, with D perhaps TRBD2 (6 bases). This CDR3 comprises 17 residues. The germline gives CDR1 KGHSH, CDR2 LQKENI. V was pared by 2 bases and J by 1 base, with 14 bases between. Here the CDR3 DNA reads TGTGCCAGCTCACCAACGGGAGCCGGTTGGAACACCGGGGAGCTGTTTTTT. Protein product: CASSPTGAGWNTGELFF. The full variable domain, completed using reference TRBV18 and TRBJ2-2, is NAGVMQNPRHLVRRRGQEARLRCSPMKGHSHVYWYRQLPEEGLKFMVYLQKENIIDESGMPKERFSAEFPKEGPSILRIQQVVRGDSAAYFCASSPTGAGWNTGELFFGEGSRLTVL.

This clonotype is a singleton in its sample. CDR3 sequence reads: CASSPPGGRSYNEQFF. The CDR3 bases are TGTGCCAGCAGCCCCCCAGGCGGGAGATCCTACAATGAGCAGTTCTTC. The J gene is TRBJ2-1, the V gene TRBV7-3, with 7 bases fitting TRBD2. Germline V gene lookup returns CDR1 SGHTA and CDR2 FQGTGA. The V and J ends lost 5 bases and 1 base, in that order; junction bases with no gene match: 8. This CDR3 spans 16 amino acids.

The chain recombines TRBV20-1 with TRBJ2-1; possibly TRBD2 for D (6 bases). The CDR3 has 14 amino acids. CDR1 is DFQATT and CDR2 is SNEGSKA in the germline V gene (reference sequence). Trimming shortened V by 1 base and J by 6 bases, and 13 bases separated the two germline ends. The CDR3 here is CSARVTSPLNEQFF. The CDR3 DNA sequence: TGCAGTGCTAGAGTGACTAGTCCCCTCAATGAGCAGTTCTTC.

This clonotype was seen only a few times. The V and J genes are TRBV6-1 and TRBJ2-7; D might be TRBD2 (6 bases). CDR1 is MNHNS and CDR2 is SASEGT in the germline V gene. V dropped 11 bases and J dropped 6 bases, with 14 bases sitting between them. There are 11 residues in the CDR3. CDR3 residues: CAAGGFGEQYF. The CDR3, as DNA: TGTGCCGCCGGGGGTTTTGGCGAGCAGTACTTC.

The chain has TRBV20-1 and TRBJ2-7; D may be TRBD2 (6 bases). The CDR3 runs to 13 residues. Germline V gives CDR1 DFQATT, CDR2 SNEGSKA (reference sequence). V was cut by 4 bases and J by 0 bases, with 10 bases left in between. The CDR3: CSATGTDSYEQYF. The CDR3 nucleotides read TGCAGTGCTACCGGGACTGACTCCTACGAGCAGTACTTC.

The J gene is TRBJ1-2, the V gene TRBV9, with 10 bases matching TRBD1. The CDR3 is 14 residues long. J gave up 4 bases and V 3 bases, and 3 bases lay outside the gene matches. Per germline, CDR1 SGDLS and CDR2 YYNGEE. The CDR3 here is CASSATGGGYGYTF. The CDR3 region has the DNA TGTGCCAGCAGCGCGACAGGGGGCGGCTATGGCTACACCTTC.

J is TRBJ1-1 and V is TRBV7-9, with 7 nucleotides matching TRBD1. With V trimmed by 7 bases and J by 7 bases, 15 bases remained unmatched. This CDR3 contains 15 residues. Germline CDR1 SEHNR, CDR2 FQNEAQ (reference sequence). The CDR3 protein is CASTFGTDAAGEAFF. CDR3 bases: TGTGCCAGCACCTTCGGGACAGACGCTGCTGGTGAAGCTTTCTTT.

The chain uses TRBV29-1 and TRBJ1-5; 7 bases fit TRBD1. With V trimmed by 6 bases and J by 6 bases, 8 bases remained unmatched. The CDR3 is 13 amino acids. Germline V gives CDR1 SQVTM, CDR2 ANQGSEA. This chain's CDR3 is CSVAGQDGQPQHF. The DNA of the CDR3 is TGCAGCGTCGCAGGACAGGACGGTCAGCCCCAGCATTTT.

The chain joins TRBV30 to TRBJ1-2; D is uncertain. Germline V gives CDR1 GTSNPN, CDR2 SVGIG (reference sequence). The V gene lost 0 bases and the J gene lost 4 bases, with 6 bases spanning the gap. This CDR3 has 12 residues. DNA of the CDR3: TGTGCCTGGAGTGTGGGCCTCTATGGCTACACCTTC. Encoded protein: CAWSVGLYGYTF.